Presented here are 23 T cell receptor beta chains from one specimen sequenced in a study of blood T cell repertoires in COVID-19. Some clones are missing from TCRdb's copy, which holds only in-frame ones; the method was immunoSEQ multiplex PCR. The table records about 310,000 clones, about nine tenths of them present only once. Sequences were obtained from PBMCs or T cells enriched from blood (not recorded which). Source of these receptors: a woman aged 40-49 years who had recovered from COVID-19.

In DNA form, the CDR3 reads TGTGCCAGCAGCCCCTCGGTACAGTTTAATCAGCCCCAGCATTTT. Protein sequence: CASSPSVQFNQPQHF. The chain is built from TRBV3-1 (or the pseudogene TRBV3-2) and TRBJ1-5, with D hard to call. Germline V lookup: CDR1 LGHDT, CDR2 YNNKEL (reference sequence). The V end lost 4 bases, the J end lost 4 bases, and 14 bases lay between the germline ends. The CDR3 consists of 15 residues.

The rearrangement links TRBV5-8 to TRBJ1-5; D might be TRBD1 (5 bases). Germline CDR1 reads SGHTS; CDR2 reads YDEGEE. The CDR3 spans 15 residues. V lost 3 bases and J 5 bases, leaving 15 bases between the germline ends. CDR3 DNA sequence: TGTGCCAGCAGCTACGGACAAATTCCGGATCAGCCCCAGCATTTT. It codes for CASSYGQIPDQPQHF.

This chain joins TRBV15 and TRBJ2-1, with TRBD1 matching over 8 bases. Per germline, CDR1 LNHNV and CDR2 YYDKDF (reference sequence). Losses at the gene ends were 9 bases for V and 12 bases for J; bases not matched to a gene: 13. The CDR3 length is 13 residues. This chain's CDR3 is CATSFIGQGGQFF. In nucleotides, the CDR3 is TGTGCCACTTCTTTTATCGGACAGGGTGGGCAGTTCTTC. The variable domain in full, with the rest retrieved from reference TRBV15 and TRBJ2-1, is DAMVIQNPRYQVTQFGKPVTLSCSQTLNHNVMYWYQQKSSQAPKLLFHYYDKDFNNEADTPDNFQSRRPNTSFCFLDIRSPGLGDTAMYLCATSFIGQGGQFFGPGTRLTVL.

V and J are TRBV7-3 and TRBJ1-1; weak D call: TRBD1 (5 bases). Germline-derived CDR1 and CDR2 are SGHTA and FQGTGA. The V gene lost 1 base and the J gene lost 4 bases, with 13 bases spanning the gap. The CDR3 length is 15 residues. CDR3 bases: TGTGCCAGCAGCTTAATAAGCGGGGCCCCCACTGAAGCTTTCTTT. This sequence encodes CASSLISGAPTEAFF.

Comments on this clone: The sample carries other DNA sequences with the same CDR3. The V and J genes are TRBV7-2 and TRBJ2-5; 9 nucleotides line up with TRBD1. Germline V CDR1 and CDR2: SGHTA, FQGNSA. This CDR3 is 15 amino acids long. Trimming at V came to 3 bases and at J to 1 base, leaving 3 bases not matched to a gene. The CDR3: CASSFDRGSQETQYF. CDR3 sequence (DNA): TGTGCCAGCAGCTTCGACAGGGGGAGCCAAGAGACCCAGTACTTC.

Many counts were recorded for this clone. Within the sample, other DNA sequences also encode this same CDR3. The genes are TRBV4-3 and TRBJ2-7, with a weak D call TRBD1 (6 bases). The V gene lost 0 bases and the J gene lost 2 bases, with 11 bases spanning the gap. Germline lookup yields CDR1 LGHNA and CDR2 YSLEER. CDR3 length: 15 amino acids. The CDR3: CASSQDISGAYEQYF. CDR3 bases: TGCGCCAGCAGCCAAGATATATCAGGGGCCTACGAGCAGTACTTC.

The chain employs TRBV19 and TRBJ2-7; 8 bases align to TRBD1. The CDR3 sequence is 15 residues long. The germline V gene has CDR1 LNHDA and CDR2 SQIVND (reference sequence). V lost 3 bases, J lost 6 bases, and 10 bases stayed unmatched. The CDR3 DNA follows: TGTGCCAGTAGTATCTCTCAGGGGGCTTTCCCCGAGCAGTACTTC. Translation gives CASSISQGAFPEQYF.

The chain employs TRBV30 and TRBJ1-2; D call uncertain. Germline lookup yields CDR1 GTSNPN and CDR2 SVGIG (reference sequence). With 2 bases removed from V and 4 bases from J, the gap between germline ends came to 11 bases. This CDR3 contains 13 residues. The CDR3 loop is CAWSREGSYGYTF. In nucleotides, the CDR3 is TGTGCCTGGAGTAGGGAGGGCAGCTATGGCTACACCTTC.

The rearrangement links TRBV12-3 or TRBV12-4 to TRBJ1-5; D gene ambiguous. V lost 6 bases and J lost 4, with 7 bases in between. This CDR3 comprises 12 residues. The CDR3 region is CASSPTNQPQHF. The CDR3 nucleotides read TGTGCCAGCAGCCCGACAAATCAGCCCCAGCATTTT.

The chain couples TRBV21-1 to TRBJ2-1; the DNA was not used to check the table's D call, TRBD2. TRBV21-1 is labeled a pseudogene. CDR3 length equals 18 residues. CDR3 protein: CASSKEWLAGGTYNEQFF. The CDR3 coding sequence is TGTGCCAGCAGCAAAGAGTGGCTAGCGGGAGGGACCTACAATGAGCAGTTCTTC.

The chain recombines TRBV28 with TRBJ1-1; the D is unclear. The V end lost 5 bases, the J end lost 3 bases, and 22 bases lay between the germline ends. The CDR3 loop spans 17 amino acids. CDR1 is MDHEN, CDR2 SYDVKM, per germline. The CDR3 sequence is CASSPAGAPSPYTEAFF. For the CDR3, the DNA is TGTGCCAGCAGTCCAGCAGGCGCACCCTCGCCGTACACTGAAGCTTTCTTT. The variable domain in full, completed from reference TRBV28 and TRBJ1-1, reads DVKVTQSSRYLVKRTGEKVFLECVQDMDHENMFWYRQDPGLGLRLIYFSYDVKMKEKGDIPEGYSVSREKKERFSLILESASTNQTSMYLCASSPAGAPSPYTEAFFGQGTRLTVV.

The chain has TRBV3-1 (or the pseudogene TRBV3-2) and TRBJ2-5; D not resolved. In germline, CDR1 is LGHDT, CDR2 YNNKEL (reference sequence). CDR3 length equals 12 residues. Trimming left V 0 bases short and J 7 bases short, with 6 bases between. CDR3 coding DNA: TGTGCCAGCAGCCAAGATTTAGTGACCCAGTACTTC. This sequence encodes CASSQDLVTQYF.

The CDR3 DNA sequence: TGTGCCAGCAGTACAGGGGGGGCCCTCTCCTACGAGCAGTACTTC. It codes for CASSTGGALSYEQYF. The chain links TRBV6-2 or TRBV6-3 to TRBJ2-7; possibly TRBD1 for D (8 bases). Per the germline V gene, CDR1 is MNHEY and CDR2 is SVGEGT. There are 15 residues in the CDR3. V lost 5 bases and J lost 0, with 14 bases in between.

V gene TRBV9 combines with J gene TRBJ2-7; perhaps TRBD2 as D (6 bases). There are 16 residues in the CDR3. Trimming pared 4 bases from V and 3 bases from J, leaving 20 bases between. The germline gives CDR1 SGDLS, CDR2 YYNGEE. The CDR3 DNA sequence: TGTGCCAGCAGCCCTTCGGGAGCGGTGGACCGCTACGAGCAGTACTTC. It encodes CASSPSGAVDRYEQYF.

The DNA of the CDR3 is TGTGCCAGCCGCAAGCGGGGGCGTGAAACTGAAGCTTTCTTT. This gives the protein CASRKRGRETEAFF. The gene calls are TRBV5-6 and TRBJ1-1, with D possibly matching TRBD1 (6 bases). With 7 bases removed from V and 5 bases from J, the gap between germline ends came to 18 bases. The CDR3 consists of 14 residues. CDR1 is SGHDT and CDR2 is YYEEEE in the germline V gene.

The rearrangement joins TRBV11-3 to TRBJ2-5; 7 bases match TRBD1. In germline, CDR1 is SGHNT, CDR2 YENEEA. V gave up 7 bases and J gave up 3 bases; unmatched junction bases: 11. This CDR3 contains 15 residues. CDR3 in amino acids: CASTRQGMIEETQYF. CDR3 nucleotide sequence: TGTGCCAGCACACGACAGGGAATGATTGAAGAGACCCAGTACTTC.

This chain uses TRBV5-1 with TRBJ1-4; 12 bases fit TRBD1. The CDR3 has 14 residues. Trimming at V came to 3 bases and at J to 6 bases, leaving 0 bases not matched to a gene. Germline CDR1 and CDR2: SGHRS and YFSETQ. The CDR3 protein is CASSWDRGHEKLFF. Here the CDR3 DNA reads TGCGCCAGCAGCTGGGACAGGGGGCATGAAAAACTGTTTTTT.

The CDR3, as DNA: TGTGCCAGCAGCCCCCGGGCAAGGGGAACCACAGATACGCAGTATTTT. Protein: CASSPRARGTTDTQYF. This chain links TRBV9 with TRBJ2-3, with D perhaps TRBD1 (5 bases). CDR3 size: 16 residues. The germline CDR1 and CDR2 sequences are SGDLS and YYNGEE. V was pared by 4 bases and J by 2 bases, with 17 bases between.

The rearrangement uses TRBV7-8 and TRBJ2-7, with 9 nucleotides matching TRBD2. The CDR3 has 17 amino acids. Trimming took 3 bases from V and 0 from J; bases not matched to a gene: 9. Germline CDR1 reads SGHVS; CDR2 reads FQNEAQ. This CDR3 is CASSFQVAGVSSYEQYF. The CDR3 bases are TGTGCCAGCAGCTTTCAAGTAGCGGGGGTCAGCTCCTACGAGCAGTACTTC.

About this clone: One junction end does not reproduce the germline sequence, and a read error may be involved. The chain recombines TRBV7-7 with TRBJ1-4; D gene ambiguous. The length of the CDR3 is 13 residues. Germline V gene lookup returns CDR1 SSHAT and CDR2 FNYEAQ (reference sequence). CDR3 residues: CASSWNSGEKLFF. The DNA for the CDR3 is TGTGCTAGCAGCTGGAACAGTGGGGAAAAACTGTTTTTT.

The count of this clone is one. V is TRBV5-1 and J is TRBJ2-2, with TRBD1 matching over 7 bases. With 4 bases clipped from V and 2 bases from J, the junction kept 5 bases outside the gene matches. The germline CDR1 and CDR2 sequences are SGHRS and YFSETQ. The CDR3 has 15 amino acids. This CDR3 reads CASSTRDSNTGELFF. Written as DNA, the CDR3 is TGCGCCAGCAGCACCCGGGACAGCAACACCGGGGAGCTGTTTTTT. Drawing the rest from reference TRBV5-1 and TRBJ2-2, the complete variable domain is KAGVTQTPRYLIKTRGQQVTLSCSPISGHRSVSWYQQTPGQGLQFLFEYFSETQRNKGNFPGRFSGRQFSNSRSEMNVSTLELGDSALYLCASSTRDSNTGELFFGEGSRLTVL.

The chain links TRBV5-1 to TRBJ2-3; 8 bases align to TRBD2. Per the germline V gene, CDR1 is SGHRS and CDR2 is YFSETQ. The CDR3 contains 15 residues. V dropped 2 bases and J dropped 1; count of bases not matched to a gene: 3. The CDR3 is CASSFPGGGTDTQYF. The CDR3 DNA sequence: TGCGCCAGCAGCTTCCCGGGGGGGGGCACAGATACGCAGTATTTT. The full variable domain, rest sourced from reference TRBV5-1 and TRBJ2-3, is KAGVTQTPRYLIKTRGQQVTLSCSPISGHRSVSWYQQTPGQGLQFLFEYFSETQRNKGNFPGRFSGRQFSNSRSEMNVSTLELGDSALYLCASSFPGGGTDTQYFGPGTRLTVL.

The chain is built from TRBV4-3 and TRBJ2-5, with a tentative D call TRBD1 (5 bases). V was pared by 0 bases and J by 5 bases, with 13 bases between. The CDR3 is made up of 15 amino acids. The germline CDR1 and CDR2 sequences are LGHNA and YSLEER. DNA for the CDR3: TGCGCCAGCAGCCAAGAAGGCAGGGCTTGGGAGACCCAGTACTTC. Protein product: CASSQEGRAWETQYF.